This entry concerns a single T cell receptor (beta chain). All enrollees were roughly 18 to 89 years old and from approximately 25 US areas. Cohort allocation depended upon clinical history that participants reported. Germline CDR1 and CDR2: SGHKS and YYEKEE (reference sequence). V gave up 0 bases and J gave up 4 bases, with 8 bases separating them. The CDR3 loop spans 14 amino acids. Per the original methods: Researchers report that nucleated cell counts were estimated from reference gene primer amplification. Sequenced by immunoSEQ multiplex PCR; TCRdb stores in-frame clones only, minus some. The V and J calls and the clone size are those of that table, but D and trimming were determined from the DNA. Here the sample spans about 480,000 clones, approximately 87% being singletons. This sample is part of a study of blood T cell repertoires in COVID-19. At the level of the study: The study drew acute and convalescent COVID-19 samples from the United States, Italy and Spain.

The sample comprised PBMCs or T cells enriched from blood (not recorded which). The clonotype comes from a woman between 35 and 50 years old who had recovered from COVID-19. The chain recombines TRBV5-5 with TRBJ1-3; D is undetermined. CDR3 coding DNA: TGTGCCAGCAGCTTGGAGGCAGGAGGAAACACCATATATTTT. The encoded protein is CASSLEAGGNTIYF.